By its share, the clone carrying this TCR beta chain is medium-sized. The template was RNA from unsorted bulk tissue. This entry belongs to a study of tumor and adjacent non-tumor tissue in lung cancer. Trimming cost V 5 bases and J 1 base, with 12 bases left between them. The length of the CDR3 is 14 residues. Per germline, CDR1 SGHAT and CDR2 FQDESV (reference sequence). The library came from three nested PCR rounds adapted from ARM-PCR protocols. TCRdb fed the multiplex PCR reads into MiXCR, producing one record per CDR3 protein. The sample records 71,000 or so distinct CDR3 sequences, 75% to 90% being singletons.

The specimen sequenced was lung tumor tissue. This chain connects TRBV11-1 to TRBJ2-7, with D perhaps TRBD2 (6 bases). The clonotype was recovered from a woman between 45 and 60 years old with non-small cell lung cancer. The CDR3 coding sequence is TGTGCCAGCAGCCGACTAGAGGGATCCTACGAGCAGTACTTC. Protein product: CASSRLEGSYEQYF.